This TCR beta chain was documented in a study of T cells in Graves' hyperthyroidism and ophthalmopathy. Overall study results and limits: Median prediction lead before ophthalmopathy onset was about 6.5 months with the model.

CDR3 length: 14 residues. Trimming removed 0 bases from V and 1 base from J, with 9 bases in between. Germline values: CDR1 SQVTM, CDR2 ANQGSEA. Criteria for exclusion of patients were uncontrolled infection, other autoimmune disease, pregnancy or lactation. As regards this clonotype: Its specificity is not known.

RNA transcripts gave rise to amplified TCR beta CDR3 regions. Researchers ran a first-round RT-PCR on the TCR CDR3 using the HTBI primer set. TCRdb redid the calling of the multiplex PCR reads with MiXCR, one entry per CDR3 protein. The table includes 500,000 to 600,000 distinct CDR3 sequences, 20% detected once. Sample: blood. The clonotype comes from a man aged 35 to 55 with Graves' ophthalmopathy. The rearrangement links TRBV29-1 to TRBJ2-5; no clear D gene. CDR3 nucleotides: TGCAGCGTTGAAGACCTCCAAATCCAAGAGACCCAGTACTTC. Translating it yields CSVEDLQIQETQYF.